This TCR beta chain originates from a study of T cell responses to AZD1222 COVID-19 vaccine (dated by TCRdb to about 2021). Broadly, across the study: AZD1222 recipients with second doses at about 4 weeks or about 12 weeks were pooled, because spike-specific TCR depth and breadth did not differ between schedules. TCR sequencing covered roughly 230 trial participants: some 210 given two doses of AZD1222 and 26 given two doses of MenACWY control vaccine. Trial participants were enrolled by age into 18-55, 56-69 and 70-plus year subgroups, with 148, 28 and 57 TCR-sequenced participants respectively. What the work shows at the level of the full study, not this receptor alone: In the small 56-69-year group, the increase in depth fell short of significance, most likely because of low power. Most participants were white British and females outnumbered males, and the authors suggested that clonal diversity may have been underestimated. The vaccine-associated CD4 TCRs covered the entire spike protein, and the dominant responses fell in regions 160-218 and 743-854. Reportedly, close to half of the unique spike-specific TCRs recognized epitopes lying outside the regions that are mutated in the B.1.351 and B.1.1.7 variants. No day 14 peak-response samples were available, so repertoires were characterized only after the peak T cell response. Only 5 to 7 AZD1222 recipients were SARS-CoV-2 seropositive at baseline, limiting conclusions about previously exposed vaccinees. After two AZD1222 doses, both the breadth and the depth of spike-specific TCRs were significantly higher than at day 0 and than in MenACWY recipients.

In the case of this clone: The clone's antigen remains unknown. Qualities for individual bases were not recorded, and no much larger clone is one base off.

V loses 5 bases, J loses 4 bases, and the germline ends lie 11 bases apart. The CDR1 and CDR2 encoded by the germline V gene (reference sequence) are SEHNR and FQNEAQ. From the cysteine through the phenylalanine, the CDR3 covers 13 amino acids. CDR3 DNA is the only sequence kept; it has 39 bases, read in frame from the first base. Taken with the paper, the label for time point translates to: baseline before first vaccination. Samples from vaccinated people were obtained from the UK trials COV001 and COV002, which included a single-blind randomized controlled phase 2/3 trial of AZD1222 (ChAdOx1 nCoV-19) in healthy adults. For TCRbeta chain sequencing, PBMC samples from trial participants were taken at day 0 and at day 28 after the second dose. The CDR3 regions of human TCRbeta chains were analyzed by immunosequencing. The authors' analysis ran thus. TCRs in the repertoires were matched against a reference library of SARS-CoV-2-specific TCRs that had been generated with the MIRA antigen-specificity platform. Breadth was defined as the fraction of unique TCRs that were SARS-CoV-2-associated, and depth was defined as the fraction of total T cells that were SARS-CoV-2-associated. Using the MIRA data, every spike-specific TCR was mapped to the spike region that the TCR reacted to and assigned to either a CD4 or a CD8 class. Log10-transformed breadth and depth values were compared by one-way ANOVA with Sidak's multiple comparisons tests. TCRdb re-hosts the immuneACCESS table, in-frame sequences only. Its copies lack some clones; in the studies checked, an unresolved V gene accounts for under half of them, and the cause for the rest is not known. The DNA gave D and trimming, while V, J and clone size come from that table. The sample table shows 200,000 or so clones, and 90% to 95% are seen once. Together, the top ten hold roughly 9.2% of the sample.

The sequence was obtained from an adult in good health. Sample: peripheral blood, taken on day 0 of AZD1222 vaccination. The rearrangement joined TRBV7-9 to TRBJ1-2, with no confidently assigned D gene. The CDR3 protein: CASSVDGSYGYTF. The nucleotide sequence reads TGTGCCAGCAGCGTCGACGGATCCTATGGCTACACCTTC.